Shown below are 3 T cell receptor beta chains from a single sample sequenced in a study of cytomegalovirus exposure and HLA in healthy donors. Primers included in the PCR were 60 Vbeta and 13 Jbeta primers. Clones were read by immunoSEQ multiplex PCR, and TCRdb kept only the in-frame ones, dropping some. The data contain 65,000 to 90,000 clones, over 60% of them singletons. The sample was PBMCs. The source of these receptors is a man in his forties in good health and CMV-seronegative.

This clone was recorded a few times. The V call is TRBV7-6, the J call TRBJ2-3, with no clear D. Trimming pared 1 base from V and 4 bases from J, leaving 9 bases between. The CDR3 length is 14 residues. Per the germline V gene, CDR1 is SGHVS and CDR2 is FNYEAQ. The CDR3 coding sequence is TGTGCCAGCAGCTTAGTAGAGAGTCCAGATACGCAGTATTTT. This encodes CASSLVESPDTQYF.

The chain combines TRBV21-1 with TRBJ2-7; TRBD2 is taken as the D call from the table, unchecked against the DNA. TRBV21-1 is a pseudogene locus. The CDR3 covers 13 residues. CDR3 in DNA: TGTGCCAGTAAGCACCTTGTCTTTTACGAGCAGTACTTC. Translating it yields CASKHLVFYEQYF.

The chain couples TRBV18 to TRBJ2-7; D call uncertain. V was pared by 6 bases and J by 2 bases, with 8 bases between. Germline V gives CDR1 KGHSH, CDR2 LQKENI. The CDR3 extends over 12 amino acids. CDR3 coding DNA: TGTGCCAGCTCTGTGACTGCCTACGAGCAGTACTTC. Amino acids: CASSVTAYEQYF.